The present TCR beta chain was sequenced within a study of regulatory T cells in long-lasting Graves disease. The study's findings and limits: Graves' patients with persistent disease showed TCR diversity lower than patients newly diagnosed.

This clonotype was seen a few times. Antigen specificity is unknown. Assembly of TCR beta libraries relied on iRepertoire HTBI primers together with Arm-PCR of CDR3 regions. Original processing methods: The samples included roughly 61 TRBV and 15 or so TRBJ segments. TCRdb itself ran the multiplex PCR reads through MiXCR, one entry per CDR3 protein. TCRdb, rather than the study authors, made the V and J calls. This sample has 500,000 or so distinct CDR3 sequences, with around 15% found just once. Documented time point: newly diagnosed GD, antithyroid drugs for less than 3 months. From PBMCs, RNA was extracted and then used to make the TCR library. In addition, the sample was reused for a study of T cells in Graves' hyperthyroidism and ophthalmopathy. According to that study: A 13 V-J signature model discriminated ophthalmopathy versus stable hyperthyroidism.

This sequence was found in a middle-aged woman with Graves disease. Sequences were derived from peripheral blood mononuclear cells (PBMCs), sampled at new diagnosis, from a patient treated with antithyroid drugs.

CDR3 loop: CASSLKVLTDTQYF. For the CDR3, the DNA is TGTGCCAGCAGCTTAAAGGTCCTAACAGATACGCAGTATTTT. V is TRBV11-1 and J is TRBJ2-3; D is unclear. This CDR3 contains 14 residues. Trimming cost V 2 bases and J 3 bases, with 9 bases left between them. Per germline, CDR1 SGHAT and CDR2 FQDESV (reference sequence).